This TCR beta chain derives from a study of CD8 T cells in Susac syndrome. V was clipped by 6 bases and J by 0 bases, with 6 bases between them. This CDR3 contains 14 residues. The germline CDR1 and CDR2 sequences are SEHNR and FQNEAQ (reference sequence). Control patients had untreated stable or active relapsing-remitting multiple sclerosis by revised McDonald criteria. Reverse transcription of about 0.45 to 1 ug RNA used random hexamers. Via MiXCR, TCRdb re-called the immunoSEQ multiplex PCR reads, giving one row per CDR3 protein. There are around 200,000 distinct CDR3 sequences in the sample; roughly 94% occur only once, and approximately 0.08% lies in the top ten.

The gene calls are TRBV7-9 and TRBJ2-6, with D hard to call. Sequencing was performed on CD4+ T cells from PBMCs. The TCR originated in a human donor with multiple sclerosis. The CDR3 protein is CASSFRSGANVLTF. The CDR3 nucleotides read TGTGCCAGCAGTTTTCGCTCTGGGGCCAACGTCCTGACTTTC.